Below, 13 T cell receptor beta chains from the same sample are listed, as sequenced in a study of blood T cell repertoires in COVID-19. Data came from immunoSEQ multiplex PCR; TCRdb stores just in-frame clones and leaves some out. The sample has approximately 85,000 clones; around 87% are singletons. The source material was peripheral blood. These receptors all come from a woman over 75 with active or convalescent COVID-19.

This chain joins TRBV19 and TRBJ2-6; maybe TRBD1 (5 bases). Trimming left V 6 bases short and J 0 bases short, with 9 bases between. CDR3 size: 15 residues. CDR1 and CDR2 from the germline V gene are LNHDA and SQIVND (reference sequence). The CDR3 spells CASSETGSGANVLTF. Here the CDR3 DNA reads TGTGCCAGTAGCGAAACAGGCTCTGGGGCCAACGTCCTGACTTTC.

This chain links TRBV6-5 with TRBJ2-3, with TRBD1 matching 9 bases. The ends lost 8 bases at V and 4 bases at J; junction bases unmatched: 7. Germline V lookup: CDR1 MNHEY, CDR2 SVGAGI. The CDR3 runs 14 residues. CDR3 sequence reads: CASPDRGGPDTQYF. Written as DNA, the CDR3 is TGTGCCAGCCCGGACAGGGGAGGCCCAGATACGCAGTATTTT.

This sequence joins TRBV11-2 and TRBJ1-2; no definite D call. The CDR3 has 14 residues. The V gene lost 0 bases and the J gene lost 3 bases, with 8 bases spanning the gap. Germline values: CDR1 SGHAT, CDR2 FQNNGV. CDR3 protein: CASSLEAPYYGYTF. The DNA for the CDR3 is TGTGCCAGCAGCTTAGAGGCACCCTACTATGGCTACACCTTC.

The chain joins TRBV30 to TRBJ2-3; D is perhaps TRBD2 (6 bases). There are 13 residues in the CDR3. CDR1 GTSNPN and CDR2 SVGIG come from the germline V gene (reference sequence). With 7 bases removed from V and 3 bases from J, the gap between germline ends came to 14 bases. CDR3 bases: TGTGCCTCGACCGCCGGGGGTACAGATACGCAGTATTTT. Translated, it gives CASTAGGTDTQYF.

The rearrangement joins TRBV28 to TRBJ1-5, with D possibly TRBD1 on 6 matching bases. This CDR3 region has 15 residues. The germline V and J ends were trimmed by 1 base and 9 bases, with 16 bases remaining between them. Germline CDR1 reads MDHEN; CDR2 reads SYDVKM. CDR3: CASSLYVVRDTPQHF. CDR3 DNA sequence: TGTGCCAGCAGTTTATACGTGGTCAGGGACACGCCCCAGCATTTT. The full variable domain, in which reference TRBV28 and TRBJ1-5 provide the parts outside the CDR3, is DVKVTQSSRYLVKRTGEKVFLECVQDMDHENMFWYRQDPGLGLRLIYFSYDVKMKEKGDIPEGYSVSREKKERFSLILESASTNQTSMYLCASSLYVVRDTPQHFGDGTRLSIL.

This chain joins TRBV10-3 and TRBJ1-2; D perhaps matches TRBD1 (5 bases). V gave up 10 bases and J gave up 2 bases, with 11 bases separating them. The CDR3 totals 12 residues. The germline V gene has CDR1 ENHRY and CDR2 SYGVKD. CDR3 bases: TGTGCCACCAGGGCAGGAAACTATGGCTACACCTTC. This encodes CATRAGNYGYTF.

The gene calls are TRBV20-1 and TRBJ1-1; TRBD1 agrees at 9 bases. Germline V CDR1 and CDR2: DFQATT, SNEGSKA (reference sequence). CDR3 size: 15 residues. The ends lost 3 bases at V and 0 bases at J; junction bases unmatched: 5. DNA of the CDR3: TGCAGTGCTAGTCGACAGGGGGTCATGAACACTGAAGCTTTCTTT. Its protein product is CSASRQGVMNTEAFF.

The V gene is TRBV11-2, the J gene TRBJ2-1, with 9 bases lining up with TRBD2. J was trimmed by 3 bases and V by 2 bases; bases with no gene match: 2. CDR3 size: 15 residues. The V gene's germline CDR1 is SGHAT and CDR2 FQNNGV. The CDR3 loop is CASSLHSGSYNEQFF. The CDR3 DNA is TGTGCCAGCAGCTTACATAGCGGGAGCTACAATGAGCAGTTCTTC.

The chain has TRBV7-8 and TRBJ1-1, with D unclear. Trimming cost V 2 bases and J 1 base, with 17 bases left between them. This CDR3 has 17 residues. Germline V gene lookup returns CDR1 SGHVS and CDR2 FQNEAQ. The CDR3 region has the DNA TGTGCCAGCAGCTTATCCGTCAATTGGCAAACGAACACTGAAGCTTTCTTT. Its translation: CASSLSVNWQTNTEAFF.

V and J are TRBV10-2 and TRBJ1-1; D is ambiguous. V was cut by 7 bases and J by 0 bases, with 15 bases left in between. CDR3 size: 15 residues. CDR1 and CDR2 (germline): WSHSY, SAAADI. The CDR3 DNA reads TGCGCCAGCACCTACGTGGCGGGGATGAACACTGAAGCTTTCTTT. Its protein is CASTYVAGMNTEAFF.

Here the CDR3 DNA reads TGCGCCAGCAGGGTGGGTCTTCAGGGGGCGTACAATGAGCAGTTCTTC. Amino acids: CASRVGLQGAYNEQFF. The chain links TRBV5-1 to TRBJ2-1; 8 bases are shared with TRBD1. With V trimmed by 5 bases and J by 4 bases, 11 bases remained unmatched. CDR1 and CDR2 from the germline V gene are SGHRS and YFSETQ. This CDR3 contains 16 residues.

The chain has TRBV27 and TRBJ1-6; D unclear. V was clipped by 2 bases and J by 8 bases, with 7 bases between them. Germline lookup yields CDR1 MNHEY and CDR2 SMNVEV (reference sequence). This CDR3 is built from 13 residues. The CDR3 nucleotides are TGTGCCAGCAGTTTAGTGGGAGATTCACCCCTCCACTTT. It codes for CASSLVGDSPLHF.

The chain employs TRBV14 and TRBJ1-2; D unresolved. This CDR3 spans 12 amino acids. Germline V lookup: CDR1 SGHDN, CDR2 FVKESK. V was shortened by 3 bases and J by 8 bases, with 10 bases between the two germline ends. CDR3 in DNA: TGTGCCAGCAGCCATGGCCCCCTGGGCTACACCTTC. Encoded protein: CASSHGPLGYTF.